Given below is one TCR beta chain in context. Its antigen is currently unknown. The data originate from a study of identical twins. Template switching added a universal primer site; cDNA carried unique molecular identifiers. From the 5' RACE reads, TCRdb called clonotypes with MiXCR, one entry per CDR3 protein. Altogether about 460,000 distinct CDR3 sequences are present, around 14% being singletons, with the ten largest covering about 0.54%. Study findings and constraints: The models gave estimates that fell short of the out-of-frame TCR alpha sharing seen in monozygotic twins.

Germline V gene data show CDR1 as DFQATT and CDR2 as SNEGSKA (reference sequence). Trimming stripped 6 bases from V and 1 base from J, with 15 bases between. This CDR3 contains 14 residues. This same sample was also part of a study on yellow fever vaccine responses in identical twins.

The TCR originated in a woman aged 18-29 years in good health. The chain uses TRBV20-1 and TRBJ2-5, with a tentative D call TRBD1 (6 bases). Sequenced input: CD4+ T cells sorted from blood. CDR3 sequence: CSAQQGRVQETQYF. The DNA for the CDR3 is TGCAGTGCCCAACAGGGTCGGGTCCAAGAGACCCAGTACTTC.